This passage covers 15 T cell receptor beta chains from one sample sequenced in a study of early T cells in non-severe SARS-CoV-2 infection. TCRdb itself ran the 5' RACE reads through MiXCR, one entry per CDR3 protein. The sample has some 100,000 distinct CDR3 sequences; about 14% are singletons. Sequencing used whole blood. The source of these receptors is an adult who was a healthcare worker with PCR-confirmed SARS-CoV-2 infection or an uninfected control (not recorded which).

V gene TRBV20-1 combines with J gene TRBJ2-5, with D possibly TRBD2 on 8 matching bases. Germline V gene sequence: CDR1 DFQATT, CDR2 SNEGSKA (reference sequence). The CDR3 is 15 residues long. Deletions cut 2 bases from V and 5 bases from J, with 18 bases between. CDR3 residues: CSARPRQGLVETQYF. DNA of the CDR3: TGCAGTGCTAGACCCCGACAGGGACTAGTGGAGACCCAGTACTTC.

The table lists this clonotype with a few counts. The rearrangement links TRBV7-7 to TRBJ2-3, with 8 bases that match TRBD1. Germline-derived CDR1 and CDR2 are SSHAT and FNYEAQ (reference sequence). With 5 bases clipped from V and 3 bases from J, the junction kept 4 bases outside the gene matches. The length of the CDR3 is 14 residues. The CDR3 DNA reads TGTGCCAGCAGCCTTACAGGGGGAACAGATACGCAGTATTTT. Translated: CASSLTGGTDTQYF.

The rearrangement uses TRBV12-5 and TRBJ2-2; a weak D match, TRBD2 (5 bases). Germline loops: CDR1 LGHNT, CDR2 FRNRAP. With 6 bases removed from V and 0 bases from J, the gap between germline ends came to 8 bases. The CDR3 is 14 amino acids. In nucleotides, the CDR3 is TGTGCTAGTGGACTAGAGTCGAACACCGGGGAGCTGTTTTTT. Translation gives CASGLESNTGELFF.

V gene TRBV7-2 combines with J gene TRBJ1-4; 7 bases map to TRBD1. CDR1 is SGHTA and CDR2 is FQGNSA in the germline V gene. The CDR3 length is 16 residues. Unmatched junction bases numbered 8, after V lost 5 bases and J lost 2 bases. CDR3 in amino acids: CASSTYRGPTNEKLFF. DNA of the CDR3: TGTGCCAGCAGCACTTACAGGGGACCCACTAATGAAAAACTGTTTTTT.

There are many counts of this clonotype. The chain uses TRBV6-5 and TRBJ1-2; possibly TRBD1 for D (5 bases). The germline CDR1 and CDR2 sequences are MNHEY and SVGAGI. Trimming cost V 0 bases and J 7 bases, with 21 bases left between them. The CDR3 runs to 17 residues. CDR3 DNA sequence: TGTGCCAGCAGTTACTCGATCGGGAGACGGGACCGTTTTGGCTACACCTTC. It encodes CASSYSIGRRDRFGYTF.

The V gene is TRBV10-2, the J gene TRBJ2-7; 8 bases agree with TRBD1. Trimming cost V 0 bases and J 5 bases; bases outside gene matches: 6. The CDR3 has 15 amino acids. Germline values: CDR1 WSHSY, CDR2 SAAADI. CDR3 in DNA: TGCGCCAGCAGTGAGTCTCGGCAGGGGGCTAACGAGCAGTACGTC. It yields the protein CASSESRQGANEQYV.

There are a few counts of this clonotype. This rearrangement joins TRBV29-1 to TRBJ2-5; D assignment may be TRBD1 or TRBD2 (6 bases each). Trimming removed 3 bases from V and 1 base from J, with 9 bases in between. The CDR3 has 13 residues. CDR1 is SQVTM and CDR2 is ANQGSEA in the germline V gene. DNA of the CDR3: TGCAGCGTTGACGGGGGCCTCCAAGAGACCCAGTACTTC. It specifies CSVDGGLQETQYF. Full variable domain (remainder filled in from reference TRBV29-1 and TRBJ2-5): SAVISQKPSRDICQRGTSLTIQCQVDSQVTMMFWYRQQPGQSLTLIATANQGSEATYESGFVIDKFPISRPNLTFSTLTVSNMSPEDSSIYLCSVDGGLQETQYFGPGTRLLVL.

The chain uses TRBV7-7 and TRBJ1-5; maybe TRBD1 (5 bases). From germline, CDR1 is SSHAT and CDR2 FNYEAQ (reference sequence). CDR3 size: 13 residues. The V end lost 5 bases, the J end lost 6 bases, and 11 bases lay between the germline ends. CDR3 DNA sequence: TGTGCCAGCAGCATCGGACAATTTCAGCCCCAGCATTTT. It codes for CASSIGQFQPQHF.

This clonotype showed up just a few times. This sequence joins TRBV7-9 and TRBJ2-7; a weak D match, TRBD1 (5 bases). There are 17 residues in the CDR3. Germline V gene sequence: CDR1 SEHNR, CDR2 FQNEAQ (reference sequence). The germline V and J ends were trimmed by 0 bases and 1 base, with 16 bases remaining between them. The CDR3 reads CASSLAQAGKKSYEQYV. The CDR3 region has the DNA TGTGCCAGCAGCTTAGCGCAGGCAGGGAAAAAGTCCTACGAGCAGTACGTC.

In this sample, this clonotype turned up many times. This rearrangement joins TRBV5-1 to TRBJ2-1; a weak D match, TRBD1 (5 bases). CDR3 length: 14 amino acids. Germline V gives CDR1 SGHRS, CDR2 YFSETQ. Trimming removed 1 base from V and 3 bases from J, with 8 bases in between. The CDR3 DNA is TGCGCCAGCAGCTTGACAGGCCTCTACAATGAGCAGTTCTTC. It yields the protein CASSLTGLYNEQFF. The variable domain in full, with the rest retrieved from reference TRBV5-1 and TRBJ2-1, is KAGVTQTPRYLIKTRGQQVTLSCSPISGHRSVSWYQQTPGQGLQFLFEYFSETQRNKGNFPGRFSGRQFSNSRSEMNVSTLELGDSALYLCASSLTGLYNEQFFGPGTRLTVL.

This clonotype was recorded a few times. The chain is built from TRBV12-3 or TRBV12-4 and TRBJ1-4; D perhaps matches TRBD1 (5 bases). Trimming removed 7 bases from V and 7 bases from J, with 13 bases in between. The CDR3 consists of 13 residues. The CDR3 nucleotides are TGTGCCAGCAAGGGCAGGGAGGGTGAAAAACTGTTTTTT. It yields the protein CASKGREGEKLFF.

This clonotype was seen many times. The chain links TRBV18 to TRBJ2-7, with TRBD1 identical over 8 bases. There are 16 residues in the CDR3. The J segment lost 1 base and the V segment lost 6 bases, leaving 11 bases of the junction unmatched. Germline CDR1 reads KGHSH; CDR2 reads LQKENI. The CDR3 coding sequence is TGTGCCAGCTCGCGTTCCCGGGACAGGAGTTCCTACGAGCAGTACGTC. Protein product: CASSRSRDRSSYEQYV.

This clonotype was observed a few times. The chain carries TRBV2 and TRBJ2-1, with 9 bases identical to TRBD1. The V gene end was trimmed by 5 bases and the J gene end by 10 bases; junction bases not matched to a gene: 9. The CDR3 has 14 amino acids. Germline loops: CDR1 SNHLY, CDR2 FYNNEI. This chain's CDR3 is CASSNRQGVGEQFF. The CDR3 DNA sequence: TGTGCCAGCAGTAACCGACAGGGGGTAGGGGAGCAGTTCTTC.

This clonotype has a handful of counts. V usage is TRBV20-1 and J usage is TRBJ1-4; D gene unclear. The CDR3 runs to 14 residues. CDR1 and CDR2 (germline): DFQATT, SNEGSKA (reference sequence). Trimming pared 4 bases from V and 8 bases from J, leaving 17 bases between. Here the CDR3 reads CSATMGGLGEKLFF. CDR3 bases: TGCAGTGCTACCATGGGCGGGTTAGGGGAAAAACTGTTTTTT.

V gene TRBV4-1 combines with J gene TRBJ1-2; unclear D gene. The germline V gene encodes CDR1 MGHRA and CDR2 YSYEKL. The CDR3 consists of 15 residues. With 3 bases removed from V and 4 bases from J, the gap between germline ends came to 15 bases. The CDR3 nucleotides read TGCGCCAGCAGCCAGGGCGCAGCTATGAGCTATGGCTACACCTTC. This sequence encodes CASSQGAAMSYGYTF.